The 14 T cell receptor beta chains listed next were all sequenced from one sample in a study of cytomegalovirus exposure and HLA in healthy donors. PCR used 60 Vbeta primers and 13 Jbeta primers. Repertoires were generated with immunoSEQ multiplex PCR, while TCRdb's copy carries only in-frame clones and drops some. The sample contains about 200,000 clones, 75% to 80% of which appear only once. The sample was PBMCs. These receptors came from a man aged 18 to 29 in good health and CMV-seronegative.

CDR3 nucleotides: TGCAGCGTTGAAAGTCGCGGGAGCACAGATACGCAGTATTTT. Translating gives CSVESRGSTDTQYF. This chain links TRBV29-1 with TRBJ2-3, with D perhaps TRBD2 (5 bases). With 2 bases removed from V and 0 bases from J, the gap between germline ends came to 9 bases. Per the germline V gene, CDR1 is SQVTM and CDR2 is ANQGSEA. The CDR3 is 14 amino acids.

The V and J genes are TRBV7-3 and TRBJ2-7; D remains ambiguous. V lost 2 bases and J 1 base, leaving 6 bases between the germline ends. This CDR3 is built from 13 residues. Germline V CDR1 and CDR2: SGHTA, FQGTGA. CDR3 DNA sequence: TGTGCCAGCAGCTTAGACTCATCCTACGAGCAGTACTTC. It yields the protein CASSLDSSYEQYF.

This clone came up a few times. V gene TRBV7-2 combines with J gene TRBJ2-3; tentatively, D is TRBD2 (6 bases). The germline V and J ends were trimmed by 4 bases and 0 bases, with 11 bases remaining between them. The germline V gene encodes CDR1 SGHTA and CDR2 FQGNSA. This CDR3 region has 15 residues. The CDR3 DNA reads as TGTGCCAGCAGCTCGGACTATTTAAGCACAGATACGCAGTATTTT. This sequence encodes CASSSDYLSTDTQYF.

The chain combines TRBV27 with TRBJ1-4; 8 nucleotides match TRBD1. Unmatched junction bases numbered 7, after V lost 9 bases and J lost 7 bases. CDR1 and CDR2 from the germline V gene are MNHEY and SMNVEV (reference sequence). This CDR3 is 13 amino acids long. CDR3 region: CASSRTGCEKLFF. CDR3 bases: TGTGCCAGTTCCAGGACAGGGTGTGAAAAACTGTTTTTT.

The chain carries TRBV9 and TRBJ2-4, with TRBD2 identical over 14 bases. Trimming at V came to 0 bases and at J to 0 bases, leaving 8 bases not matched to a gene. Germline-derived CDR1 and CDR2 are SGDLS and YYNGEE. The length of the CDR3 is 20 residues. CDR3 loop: CASSVGPGTSGSIAKNIQYF. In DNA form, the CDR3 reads TGTGCCAGCAGCGTAGGTCCGGGGACTAGCGGGAGTATAGCCAAAAACATTCAGTACTTC.

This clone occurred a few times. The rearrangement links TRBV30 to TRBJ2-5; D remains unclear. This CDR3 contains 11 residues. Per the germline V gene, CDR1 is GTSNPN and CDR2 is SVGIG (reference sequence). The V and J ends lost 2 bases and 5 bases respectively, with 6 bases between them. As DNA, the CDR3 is TGTGCCTGGAGTCCTTCGGAGACCCAGTACTTC. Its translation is CAWSPSETQYF.

CDR3 in DNA: TGTGCCAGCAGCTTAGGTAGCGGGGCCGTCTACGAGCAGTACTTC. It codes for CASSLGSGAVYEQYF. The chain recombines TRBV7-9 with TRBJ2-7; 8 bases agree with TRBD2. J gave up 3 bases and V 1 base, and 5 bases lay outside the gene matches. Germline CDR1 and CDR2: SEHNR and FQNEAQ (reference sequence). The CDR3 covers 15 residues.

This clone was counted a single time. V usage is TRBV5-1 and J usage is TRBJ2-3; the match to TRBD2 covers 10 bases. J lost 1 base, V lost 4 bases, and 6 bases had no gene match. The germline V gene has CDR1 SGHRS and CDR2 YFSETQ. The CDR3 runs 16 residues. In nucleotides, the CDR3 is TGCGCCAGCAGCCTCTTCGGGACTAGCGGCACAGATACGCAGTATTTT. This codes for CASSLFGTSGTDTQYF.

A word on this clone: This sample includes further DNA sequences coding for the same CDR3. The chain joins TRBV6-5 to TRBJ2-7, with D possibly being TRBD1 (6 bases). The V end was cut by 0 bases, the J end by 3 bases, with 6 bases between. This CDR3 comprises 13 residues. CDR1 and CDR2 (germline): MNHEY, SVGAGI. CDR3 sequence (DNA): TGTGCCAGCAGTTACTCACAGGGCTACGAGCAGTACTTC. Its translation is CASSYSQGYEQYF.

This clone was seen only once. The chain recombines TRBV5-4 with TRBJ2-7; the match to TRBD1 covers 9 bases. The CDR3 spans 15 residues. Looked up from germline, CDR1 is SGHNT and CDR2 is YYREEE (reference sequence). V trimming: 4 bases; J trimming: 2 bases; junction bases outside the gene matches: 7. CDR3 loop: CASSVEGQGAYEQYF. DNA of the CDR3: TGTGCCAGCAGCGTCGAGGGACAGGGAGCCTACGAGCAGTACTTC.

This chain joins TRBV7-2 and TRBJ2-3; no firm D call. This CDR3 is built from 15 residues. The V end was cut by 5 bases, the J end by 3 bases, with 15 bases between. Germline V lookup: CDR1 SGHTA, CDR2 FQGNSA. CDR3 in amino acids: CASSPQSLSTDTQYF. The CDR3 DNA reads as TGTGCCAGCAGCCCCCAGTCCCTGTCTACAGATACGCAGTATTTT.

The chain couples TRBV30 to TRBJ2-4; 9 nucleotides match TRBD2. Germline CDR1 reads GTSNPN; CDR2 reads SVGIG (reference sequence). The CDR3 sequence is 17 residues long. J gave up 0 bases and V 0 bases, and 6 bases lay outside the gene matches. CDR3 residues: CAWSVPGLAVAKNIQYF. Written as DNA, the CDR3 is TGTGCCTGGAGTGTACCGGGACTAGCTGTAGCCAAAAACATTCAGTACTTC.

In nucleotides, the CDR3 is TGTGCCAGCTCACTTCAGGGGTTGGAAAACATTCAGTACTTC. Translation gives CASSLQGLENIQYF. The chain uses TRBV18 and TRBJ2-4; tentative D call: TRBD1 (6 bases). The CDR3 consists of 14 residues. V dropped 4 bases and J dropped 5 bases, with 12 bases sitting between them. Germline CDR1 and CDR2: KGHSH and LQKENI.

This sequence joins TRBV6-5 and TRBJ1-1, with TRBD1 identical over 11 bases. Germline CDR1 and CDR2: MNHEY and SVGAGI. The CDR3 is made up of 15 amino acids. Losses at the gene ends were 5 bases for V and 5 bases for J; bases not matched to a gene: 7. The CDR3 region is CASSLGTGGGTEAFF. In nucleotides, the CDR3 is TGTGCCAGCAGTCTAGGGACAGGGGGAGGGACTGAAGCTTTCTTT.